Listed below are T cell receptor beta chains from one sample, sequenced in a study of T cell changes during pregnancy in multiple sclerosis. Some clones are missing from TCRdb's copy, which holds only in-frame ones; the method was immunoSEQ multiplex PCR. This table holds some 50,000 clones, 85% to 90% found once. The material sequenced was peripheral blood, taken in the first trimester of pregnancy. The receptors were sampled from a female donor in good health, enrolled as a control in a pregnancy study. CDR3s include the opening cysteine and the closing phenylalanine or tryptophan. Fields, in order: D gene, clone size, J gene, V gene, CDR3 protein, CDR3 DNA. D genes are given only for firm matches. Clone size is shown for a subset of rows, as once, few, many or a class of expanded clone.

D: .; size: few; J: TRBJ1-5; V: TRBV30; CDR3: CAWSLMAQQPQHF; DNA: TGTGCCTGGAGTCTCATGGCCCAACAGCCCCAGCATTTT
D: .; size: once; J: TRBJ2-7; V: TRBV19; CDR3: CASSIGAGSDEQYF; DNA: TGTGCCAGTAGTATTGGGGCAGGTTCGGACGAGCAGTACTTC
D: TRBD1; size: .; J: TRBJ2-2; V: TRBV5-1; CDR3: CASSLGQGGHGELFF; DNA: TGCGCCAGCAGCTTGGGACAGGGGGGACACGGGGAGCTGTTTTTT
D: .; size: .; J: TRBJ1-5; V: TRBV18; CDR3: CASSLSDIQPQHF; DNA: TGTGCCAGCTCACTTTCAGACATACAGCCCCAGCATTTT
D: .; size: .; J: TRBJ2-7; V: TRBV11-2; CDR3: CASSLARQAYEQYF; DNA: TGTGCCAGCAGCTTAGCCCGCCAGGCCTACGAGCAGTACTTC
D: .; size: .; J: TRBJ1-5; V: TRBV28; CDR3: CASSSGSVSGQPQHF; DNA: TGTGCCAGCAGTTCCGGTTCCGTATCGGGTCAGCCCCAGCATTTT
D: .; size: .; J: TRBJ2-7; V: TRBV7-2; CDR3: CASSHRWSYEQYF; DNA: TGTGCCAGCAGCCACCGGTGGAGCTACGAGCAGTACTTC
D: .; size: .; J: TRBJ2-2; V: TRBV5-1; CDR3: CASSLMSGVNTGELFF; DNA: TGCGCCAGCAGCTTGATGTCAGGGGTGAACACCGGGGAGCTGTTTTTT
D: TRBD2; size: .; J: TRBJ2-5; V: TRBV11-1; CDR3: CASSSYREDDGETQYF; DNA: TGTGCCAGCAGTTCCTACCGGGAGGACGACGGGGAGACCCAGTACTTC
D: .; size: few; J: TRBJ1-1; V: TRBV28; CDR3: CASSFFNTEAFF; DNA: TGTGCCAGCAGTTTCTTCAACACTGAAGCTTTCTTT
D: TRBD1; size: .; J: TRBJ1-1; V: TRBV18; CDR3: CASSLRDRALNTEAFF; DNA: TGTGCCAGCTCACTCCGGGACAGGGCCCTGAACACTGAAGCTTTCTTT